The sequence of this TCR beta chain was determined in a study of cytomegalovirus exposure and HLA in healthy donors. The PCR employed 60 Vbeta primers together with 13 Jbeta primers. Assay: immunoSEQ multiplex PCR; the TCRdb copy retains only in-frame clones and omits some. The repertoire holds about 31,000 clones, with approximately 61% as singletons. Turning to this clone: Other DNA variants within this sample encode the same CDR3.

Deletions cut 4 bases from V and 4 bases from J, with 10 bases between. Germline V CDR1 and CDR2: MGHRA, YSYEKL. CDR3 size: 13 residues. This sequence joins TRBV4-1 and TRBJ2-5; D is ambiguous. The sequencing sample was made of PBMCs. The sequence was obtained from a man in his fifties in good health and CMV-seropositive. The CDR3 nucleotides are TGCGCCAGCAGCCGACTTCCCGGAGAGACCCAGTACTTC. It encodes CASSRLPGETQYF.